The clone carrying this TCR beta chain was seen only a few times. Its antigen is not known. Expressed TCRB transcripts were sequenced, since all the RNA that had been isolated was reverse transcribed. The protocol was immunoSEQ multiplex PCR, while the TCRdb copy is restricted to in-frame clones and leaves out a portion. The data hold almost 350,000 clones, with around 7.6% observed a single time. These data originate in a study of beta chain features in type 1 diabetes. About the research overall: No age, gender or cell yield differences were seen between patients and healthy donors. Study-wide findings and caveats: More deletions and fewer insertions at VDJ junctions were seen in type 1 diabetes patients.

V shed 1 base and J shed 7 bases, with 11 bases lying between them. The length of the CDR3 is 13 residues. The germline V gene encodes CDR1 LGHNA and CDR2 YNFKEQ. Sequenced: central memory CD4+ T cells from blood. J is TRBJ2-7 and V is TRBV4-2; the D is unclear. The source is a woman aged 18-29 years in good health. The CDR3 region has the DNA TGTGCCAGCAGCCAAGTAACTTCTGGTGAGCAGTACTTC. This translates into CASSQVTSGEQYF.